This passage covers 29 T cell receptor beta chains from one sample sequenced in a study of shared T cell receptors in the human thymus. The table came from immunoSEQ multiplex PCR; TCRdb's copy has only in-frame clones and leaves some out. This sample carries hundreds of thousands of clones, 87% of them seen once, and the ten largest clones take more than 0.009%. These same records also appear under a second study, on human thymus T cells.

The sequenced material came from thymocytes. These receptors were taken from a boy younger than two with a congenital heart defect.

V and J are TRBV28 and TRBJ1-2; possible D gene TRBD1, 5 bases. This CDR3 spans 13 amino acids. Trimming shortened V by 3 bases and J by 7 bases, and 12 bases separated the two germline ends. CDR1 MDHEN and CDR2 SYDVKM come from the germline V gene. The CDR3 bases are TGTGCCAGCAGTTTCTCAGGGTATGGTGGCTACACCTTC. The encoded protein is CASSFSGYGGYTF.

The chain recombines TRBV27 with TRBJ1-4; 9 bases align to TRBD1. This CDR3 region has 16 residues. The J segment lost 4 bases and the V segment lost 3 bases, leaving 6 bases of the junction unmatched. Germline CDR1 and CDR2: MNHEY and SMNVEV (reference sequence). The CDR3 DNA sequence: TGTGCCAGCAGTTTGGACAGGGGCAGGAGTAATGAAAAACTGTTTTTT. It specifies CASSLDRGRSNEKLFF.

A note on this clone: The same CDR3 can be traced to other DNA sequences in this sample. The chain carries TRBV6-1 and TRBJ1-6; D may be TRBD1 (6 bases). CDR3 length: 18 residues. Deletions cut 3 bases from V and 2 bases from J, with 17 bases between. Looked up from germline, CDR1 is MNHNS and CDR2 is SASEGT. In DNA, the CDR3 is TGTGCCAGCAGTGAGTCGAGACAGGACGGTACCTATAATTCACCCCTCCACTTT. Residues: CASSESRQDGTYNSPLHF.

The chain has TRBV4-2 and TRBJ2-2; D ambiguous. The CDR3 is 16 residues long. Germline CDR1 reads LGHNA; CDR2 reads YNFKEQ. V was shortened by 0 bases and J by 2 bases, with 10 bases between the two germline ends. DNA of the CDR3: TGTGCCAGCAGCCAAGATCCCAGGCCCAACACCGGGGAGCTGTTTTTT. Encoded protein: CASSQDPRPNTGELFF.

As DNA, the CDR3 is TGTGCCAGCAGTTTATGCTGGGTCAGGGGAGGGGATAATTCACCCCTCCACTTT. Amino acid sequence: CASSLCWVRGGDNSPLHF. V and J are TRBV28 and TRBJ1-6; D might be TRBD1 (6 bases). The CDR3 is 18 residues long. V lost 0 bases and J lost 5, with 17 bases in between. Germline CDR1 reads MDHEN; CDR2 reads SYDVKM.

The rearrangement links TRBV18 to TRBJ1-2; a weak D match, TRBD1 (5 bases). CDR3 length equals 15 residues. CDR1 KGHSH and CDR2 LQKENI come from the germline V gene. V lost 2 bases, J lost 8 bases, and 18 bases lay in between. This CDR3 reads CASSPSRQRGYGYTF. CDR3 in DNA: TGTGCCAGCTCACCAAGTCGTCAGCGGGGGTACGGCTACACCTTC.

The chain carries TRBV9 and TRBJ2-2; the match to TRBD1 covers 11 bases. This CDR3 region has 18 residues. Germline loops: CDR1 SGDLS, CDR2 YYNGEE. V shed 3 bases, J shed 6 bases, and the junction held 13 bases outside the gene matches. The CDR3 bases are TGTGCCAGCAGCGCAGCTACCCATGGGACAGGGGGGGCCGGGGAGCTGTTTTTT. Encoded protein: CASSAATHGTGGAGELFF.

The table lists this clone with a count of one. The DNA for the CDR3 is TGTGCCAGCAGCTTAGACAGTCCAGGGGCGTGGGGGACCCAGTACTTC. Protein product: CASSLDSPGAWGTQYF. The chain carries TRBV11-2 and TRBJ2-5; D perhaps matches TRBD1 (6 bases). Looked up from germline, CDR1 is SGHAT and CDR2 is FQNNGV. Deletions cut 0 bases from V and 7 bases from J, with 18 bases between. CDR3 length equals 16 residues. Together with reference TRBV11-2 and TRBJ2-5, the CDR3 gives the full variable domain: EAGVAQSPRYKIIEKRQSVAFWCNPISGHATLYWYQQILGQGPKLLIQFQNNGVVDDSQLPKDRFSAERLKGVDSTLKIQPAKLEDSAVYLCASSLDSPGAWGTQYFGPGTRLLVL.

The rearrangement joins TRBV11-2 to TRBJ1-5; D ambiguous. In germline, CDR1 is SGHAT, CDR2 FQNNGV. V was pared by 1 base and J by 3 bases, with 10 bases between. The CDR3 extends over 15 amino acids. CDR3 DNA sequence: TGTGCCAGCAGCTTAGGGGCCGCACCCAATCAGCCCCAGCATTTT. Translation gives CASSLGAAPNQPQHF.

This rearrangement joins TRBV9 to TRBJ2-4, with a possible D match to TRBD2 (6 bases). The V gene lost 4 bases and the J gene lost 3 bases, with 14 bases spanning the gap. The CDR3 spans 15 residues. From germline, CDR1 is SGDLS and CDR2 YYNGEE. CDR3 nucleotide sequence: TGTGCCAGCAGCCCCTTGGGGGGACGCAAAAACATTCAGTACTTC. Amino acids: CASSPLGGRKNIQYF.

The J gene is TRBJ2-5, the V gene TRBV9, with unresolved D. CDR3 length equals 14 residues. Trimming took off 3 bases at V and 5 bases at J, with 14 bases between the two ends. The germline V gene encodes CDR1 SGDLS and CDR2 YYNGEE. CDR3 coding DNA: TGTGCCAGCAGCGCCAACCCTAGGCCGGAGACCCAGTACTTC. This encodes CASSANPRPETQYF. The full variable domain, its missing parts supplied by reference TRBV9 and TRBJ2-5, is DSGVTQTPKHLITATGQRVTLRCSPRSGDLSVYWYQQSLDQGLQFLIQYYNGEERAKGNILERFSAQQFPDLHSELNLSSLELGDSALYFCASSANPRPETQYFGPGTRLLVL.

This chain connects TRBV30 to TRBJ1-5, with 9 bases matching TRBD1. Germline V lookup: CDR1 GTSNPN, CDR2 SVGIG (reference sequence). The length of the CDR3 is 15 residues. The ends lost 2 bases at V and 6 bases at J; junction bases unmatched: 8. Here the CDR3 reads CAWSSGTGTGQPQHF. As DNA, the CDR3 is TGTGCCTGGAGTTCCGGGACAGGGACAGGTCAGCCCCAGCATTTT.

The CDR3 DNA reads TGTGCCAGCAGCTTCCCGGGACTAGCGGAGGACAATGAGCAGTTCTTC. Residues: CASSFPGLAEDNEQFF. This chain uses TRBV7-6 with TRBJ2-1, with 11 bases fitting TRBD2. J lost 5 bases, V lost 3 bases, and 6 bases had no gene match. CDR1 SGHVS and CDR2 FNYEAQ come from the germline V gene. The CDR3 extends over 16 amino acids.

The V gene is TRBV7-8, the J gene TRBJ1-3; D remains ambiguous. Trimming shortened V by 5 bases and J by 0 bases, and 14 bases separated the two germline ends. This CDR3 is built from 16 residues. Looked up from germline, CDR1 is SGHVS and CDR2 is FQNEAQ. The CDR3 DNA reads TGTGCCAGCAGCCCTGAGCGGGGAAGCTCTGGAAACACCATATATTTT. Its protein product is CASSPERGSSGNTIYF.

This chain links TRBV15 with TRBJ2-6; D possibly corresponds to TRBD1 (5 bases). CDR1 is LNHNV, CDR2 YYDKDF, per germline (reference sequence). Trimming removed 2 bases from V and 0 bases from J, with 14 bases in between. This CDR3 is built from 18 residues. The CDR3 loop is CATSRPGWIGSGANVLTF. In DNA, the CDR3 is TGTGCCACCAGCAGACCAGGGTGGATCGGCTCTGGGGCCAACGTCCTGACTTTC.

This clone was observed once. The chain combines TRBV18 with TRBJ2-7, with a possible D match to TRBD1 (6 bases). Germline V gives CDR1 KGHSH, CDR2 LQKENI. The CDR3 runs to 17 residues. V lost 3 bases to trimming and J lost 1 base, with 19 bases between them. CDR3 coding DNA: TGTGCCAGCTCACCCGTCCCTAGGGCAGGGGAGTCCTACGAGCAGTACTTC. It codes for CASSPVPRAGESYEQYF.

The chain has TRBV9 and TRBJ2-3; 8 nucleotides agree with TRBD2. This CDR3 has 18 residues. Germline lookup yields CDR1 SGDLS and CDR2 YYNGEE. The ends lost 0 bases at V and 2 bases at J; junction bases unmatched: 11. The CDR3, as DNA: TGTGCCAGCAGCGTAGAGGGTAGTAGCGGGGACTACACAGATACGCAGTATTTT. Translated, it gives CASSVEGSSGDYTDTQYF.

This clone was counted a few times. The chain recombines TRBV15 with TRBJ2-3, with TRBD1 matching over 9 bases. The length of the CDR3 is 16 residues. Germline loops: CDR1 LNHNV, CDR2 YYDKDF (reference sequence). J lost 1 base, V lost 1 base, and 3 bases had no gene match. In DNA, the CDR3 is TGTGCCACCAGCAGAGCCCGGACAGGGGGCACAGATACGCAGTATTTT. Its translation: CATSRARTGGTDTQYF.

The chain links TRBV27 to TRBJ2-7; the D is unclear. This CDR3 spans 14 amino acids. The V end lost 4 bases, the J end lost 2 bases, and 12 bases lay between the germline ends. In germline, CDR1 is MNHEY, CDR2 SMNVEV (reference sequence). CDR3 protein: CASSSHPSAYEQYF. The CDR3 nucleotides are TGTGCCAGCAGTTCCCACCCTTCAGCCTACGAGCAGTACTTC.

The chain has TRBV10-2 and TRBJ2-7; 11 bases are shared with TRBD1. Germline-derived CDR1 and CDR2 are WSHSY and SAAADI. This CDR3 is 15 amino acids long. V lost 6 bases, J lost 3 bases, and 7 bases stayed unmatched. Here the CDR3 reads CASSVDRGLVYEQYF. CDR3 in DNA: TGCGCCAGCAGCGTGGACAGGGGGCTGGTCTACGAGCAGTACTTC.

This clone appeared once. The CDR3 DNA reads as TGCGCCAGCAGTGGTCCTAGCGGTTACTCCTACAATGAGCAGTTCTTC. Protein product: CASSGPSGYSYNEQFF. The chain joins TRBV10-2 to TRBJ2-1; 7 bases are shared with TRBD2. The ends lost 4 bases at V and 0 bases at J; junction bases unmatched: 6. The CDR3 is 16 residues long. The germline V gene encodes CDR1 WSHSY and CDR2 SAAADI.

The chain carries TRBV10-3 and TRBJ2-3, with D possibly being TRBD2 (6 bases). Trimming removed 2 bases from V and 2 bases from J, with 14 bases in between. Germline V gene data show CDR1 as ENHRY and CDR2 as SYGVKD. The CDR3 loop spans 16 amino acids. CDR3 residues: CAISEIYGGTTDTQYF. The CDR3 nucleotides are TGTGCCATCAGTGAGATTTACGGGGGTACCACAGATACGCAGTATTTT.

The chain is built from TRBV11-2 and TRBJ2-7, with no clear D. V lost 0 bases and J lost 4, with 7 bases in between. The CDR3 has 13 amino acids. Germline V gene data show CDR1 as SGHAT and CDR2 as FQNNGV. CDR3 sequence: CASSLEHRYEQYF. The CDR3 region has the DNA TGTGCCAGCAGCTTAGAACACCGTTACGAGCAGTACTTC.

The chain carries TRBV9 and TRBJ1-2; D not resolved. V shed 3 bases and J shed 3 bases, with 6 bases lying between them. Germline V gives CDR1 SGDLS, CDR2 YYNGEE. CDR3 length: 12 amino acids. The CDR3 DNA reads as TGTGCCAGCAGCGACAGAGACTATGGCTACACCTTC. Encoded protein: CASSDRDYGYTF.

The chain couples TRBV30 to TRBJ2-1; 11 nucleotides line up with TRBD2. Per germline, CDR1 GTSNPN and CDR2 SVGIG (reference sequence). Unmatched junction bases numbered 7, after V lost 2 bases and J lost 7 bases. The CDR3 runs 15 residues. The CDR3 DNA sequence: TGTGCCTGGAGTTTAGCGGGAGGGCCCGGTAATGAGCAGTTCTTC. This gives the protein CAWSLAGGPGNEQFF. Filled out from reference TRBV30 and TRBJ2-1, the complete variable domain reads SQTIHQWPATLVQPVGSPLSLECTVEGTSNPNLYWYRQAAGRGLQLLFYSVGIGQISSEVPQNLSASRPQDRQFILSSKKLLLSDSGFYLCAWSLAGGPGNEQFFGPGTRLTVL.

The chain joins TRBV4-2 to TRBJ1-2, with D perhaps TRBD1 (5 bases). Germline CDR1 and CDR2: LGHNA and YNFKEQ. The V end lost 2 bases, the J end lost 2 bases, and 9 bases lay between the germline ends. The CDR3 is 14 residues long. CDR3 sequence (DNA): TGTGCCAGCAGCCAAAGGGGCGAGAACTATGGCTACACCTTC. Translation: CASSQRGENYGYTF.

This clone was picked up one time. This sequence joins TRBV5-6 and TRBJ2-1; D unresolved. CDR3 length: 12 amino acids. Trimming removed 2 bases at V and 6 bases at J, with 6 bases between. Germline lookup yields CDR1 SGHDT and CDR2 YYEEEE. Here the CDR3 DNA reads TGTGCCAGCAGCTTATCCGGCAATGAGCAGTTCTTC. Translated, it gives CASSLSGNEQFF.

This rearrangement joins TRBV9 to TRBJ1-5; D gene ambiguous. V was pared by 4 bases and J by 3 bases, with 20 bases between. The CDR3 totals 17 residues. CDR1 and CDR2 (germline): SGDLS, YYNGEE. The CDR3 DNA is TGTGCCAGCAGCTCCCGGGTCCTTTTTTGGGTCAATCAGCCCCAGCATTTT. Its protein is CASSSRVLFWVNQPQHF.

The rearrangement links TRBV7-9 to TRBJ1-3; D is unclear. There are 16 residues in the CDR3. V was pared by 2 bases and J by 0 bases, with 11 bases between. Germline CDR1 reads SEHNR; CDR2 reads FQNEAQ (reference sequence). The CDR3 loop is CASSLMDYHSGNTIYF. The CDR3 DNA sequence: TGTGCCAGCAGCTTAATGGACTACCACTCTGGAAACACCATATATTTT.